A single sample gave rise to the 22 T cell receptor beta chains below, sequenced in a study of cytomegalovirus exposure and HLA in healthy donors. Primers included in the PCR were 60 Vbeta and 13 Jbeta primers. TCRdb's table, derived via immunoSEQ multiplex PCR, lists solely in-frame clones and lacks some. The data hold 120,000 to 150,000 clones, with 80% observed a single time. The sequencing sample was made of PBMCs. The source of these receptors is a male donor in good health and CMV-seropositive.

The chain combines TRBV18 with TRBJ2-7, with a tentative D call TRBD2 (5 bases). This CDR3 is built from 14 residues. CDR1 is KGHSH, CDR2 LQKENI, per germline. V was cut by 3 bases and J by 2 bases, with 11 bases left in between. The CDR3 bases are TGTGCCAGCTCACCCCGGACTGCTACCTACGAGCAGTACTTC. Translating gives CASSPRTATYEQYF.

V is TRBV4-1 and J is TRBJ1-5, with 9 bases that match TRBD1. Germline V gene lookup returns CDR1 MGHRA and CDR2 YSYEKL. The CDR3 extends over 15 amino acids. J gave up 4 bases and V 1 base, and 2 bases lay outside the gene matches. This CDR3 reads CASSQAGTGNQPQHF. The CDR3 DNA sequence: TGCGCCAGCAGCCAAGCCGGGACAGGGAATCAGCCCCAGCATTTT.

This clone was observed a handful of times. The chain recombines TRBV5-1 with TRBJ2-7, with D possibly TRBD2 on 6 matching bases. The V gene lost 3 bases and the J gene lost 4 bases, with 11 bases spanning the gap. This CDR3 spans 13 amino acids. CDR1 and CDR2 from the germline V gene are SGHRS and YFSETQ. The chain's CDR3 is CASSSYGGYEQYF. The CDR3, as DNA: TGCGCCAGCAGCTCATACGGGGGTTACGAGCAGTACTTC.

This clone was seen only a few times. The chain uses TRBV7-2 and TRBJ1-4; no clear D. The germline V gene encodes CDR1 SGHTA and CDR2 FQGNSA. The germline V and J ends were trimmed by 1 base and 4 bases, with 7 bases remaining between them. The CDR3 extends over 14 amino acids. This CDR3 is CASSLGSNNEKLFF. The CDR3 nucleotides read TGTGCCAGCAGCTTAGGCAGTAATAATGAAAAACTGTTTTTT.

V gene TRBV5-4 combines with J gene TRBJ2-1; 8 positions agree with TRBD2. J gave up 3 bases and V 4 bases, and 9 bases lay outside the gene matches. The CDR3 consists of 16 residues. Germline values: CDR1 SGHNT, CDR2 YYREEE (reference sequence). The CDR3 reads CASSDVSGADYNEQFF. The CDR3 nucleotides are TGTGCCAGCAGCGACGTTAGCGGGGCAGACTACAATGAGCAGTTCTTC.

The J gene is TRBJ2-1, the V gene TRBV9; 8 bases fit TRBD2. V lost 4 bases and J lost 7; bases outside the gene matches: 13. The germline V gene has CDR1 SGDLS and CDR2 YYNGEE. The CDR3 length is 16 residues. Here the CDR3 reads CASSPRGSGSLNEQFF. The CDR3 DNA reads as TGTGCCAGCAGCCCCCGGGGGAGCGGGAGTTTGAATGAGCAGTTCTTC. Complete variable domain (other parts from reference TRBV9 and TRBJ2-1): DSGVTQTPKHLITATGQRVTLRCSPRSGDLSVYWYQQSLDQGLQFLIQYYNGEERAKGNILERFSAQQFPDLHSELNLSSLELGDSALYFCASSPRGSGSLNEQFFGPGTRLTVL.

The gene calls are TRBV5-6 and TRBJ2-2; 10 positions match TRBD1. Germline trimming cut 4 bases from V and 6 bases from J; bases unmatched to any gene: 6. There are 15 residues in the CDR3. Germline V gene data show CDR1 as SGHDT and CDR2 as YYEEEE. CDR3 DNA: TGTGCCAGCAGCAAAGGGACAGGGGCCCCCGGGGAGCTGTTTTTT. Residues: CASSKGTGAPGELFF.

This clone was counted once. This chain connects TRBV9 to TRBJ2-1, with 7 bases matching TRBD2. Germline CDR1 SGDLS, CDR2 YYNGEE. The CDR3 length is 15 residues. J lost 5 bases, V lost 3 bases, and 8 bases had no gene match. The CDR3 reads CASSARDYLNNEQFF. DNA for the CDR3: TGTGCCAGCAGCGCCCGGGACTATCTAAACAATGAGCAGTTCTTC. Together with reference TRBV9 and TRBJ2-1, the CDR3 gives the full variable domain: DSGVTQTPKHLITATGQRVTLRCSPRSGDLSVYWYQQSLDQGLQFLIQYYNGEERAKGNILERFSAQQFPDLHSELNLSSLELGDSALYFCASSARDYLNNEQFFGPGTRLTVL.

V usage is TRBV11-2 and J usage is TRBJ2-5; D might be TRBD1 (6 bases). Germline V gene data show CDR1 as SGHAT and CDR2 as FQNNGV. CDR3 length equals 13 residues. Trimming pared 5 bases from V and 7 bases from J, leaving 14 bases between. CDR3 DNA: TGTGCCAGCAGCCAACAGGGTGACGGGACCCAGTACTTC. This translates into CASSQQGDGTQYF.

The CDR3 is CASNPQGPPYEQYF. The CDR3 DNA follows: TGTGCCAGCAATCCACAGGGACCTCCCTACGAGCAGTACTTC. The rearrangement links TRBV2 to TRBJ2-7, with D perhaps TRBD1 (6 bases). The CDR3 runs to 14 residues. Germline-derived CDR1 and CDR2 are SNHLY and FYNNEI. Deletions cut 7 bases from V and 2 bases from J, with 15 bases between.

The chain links TRBV11-3 to TRBJ2-1; 14 bases match TRBD2. Germline lookup yields CDR1 SGHNT and CDR2 YENEEA. The V and J ends lost 5 bases and 6 bases, in that order; junction bases with no gene match: 6. CDR3 length equals 16 residues. The CDR3 DNA reads as TGTGCCAGCAGCACCGGACTAGCGGGGGGTGCCAATGAGCAGTTCTTC. This gives the protein CASSTGLAGGANEQFF.

This chain joins TRBV7-9 and TRBJ1-5, with a weak D call TRBD1 (5 bases). This CDR3 has 12 amino acids. Germline V gene sequence: CDR1 SEHNR, CDR2 FQNEAQ (reference sequence). The V end lost 3 bases, the J end lost 6 bases, and 6 bases lay between the germline ends. CDR3 residues: CASSLQGQPQHF. The CDR3 DNA follows: TGTGCCAGCAGCTTGCAGGGTCAGCCCCAGCATTTT.

This clone was found a few times. This chain links TRBV5-1 with TRBJ2-3; 15 bases agree with TRBD2. Losses at the gene ends were 3 bases for V and 0 bases for J; bases not matched to a gene: 2. Germline V gene data show CDR1 as SGHRS and CDR2 as YFSETQ. The CDR3 spans 17 residues. CDR3 loop: CASSSGTSGGSTDTQYF. The CDR3 DNA is TGCGCCAGCAGCTCAGGGACTAGCGGGGGGAGCACAGATACGCAGTATTTT.

V gene TRBV4-3 combines with J gene TRBJ2-2; TRBD1 matches 7 bases. The CDR3 runs to 18 residues. Germline CDR1 LGHNA, CDR2 YSLEER. V shed 0 bases and J 1 base; nucleotides not matched to a gene: 8. CDR3 in amino acids: CASSQDPRGQLNTGELFF. The DNA of the CDR3 is TGCGCCAGCAGCCAAGACCCCCGGGGACAGCTGAACACCGGGGAGCTGTTTTTT.

The chain joins TRBV28 to TRBJ1-1, with TRBD1 matching over 10 bases. The ends lost 4 bases at V and 3 bases at J; junction bases unmatched: 11. This CDR3 is 17 amino acids long. Looked up from germline, CDR1 is MDHEN and CDR2 is SYDVKM. The DNA for the CDR3 is TGTGCCAGCAGTTACCCGGGGACAGGGGATATAGACACTGAAGCTTTCTTT. This translates into CASSYPGTGDIDTEAFF. The whole variable domain, remainder taken from reference TRBV28 and TRBJ1-1, is DVKVTQSSRYLVKRTGEKVFLECVQDMDHENMFWYRQDPGLGLRLIYFSYDVKMKEKGDIPEGYSVSREKKERFSLILESASTNQTSMYLCASSYPGTGDIDTEAFFGQGTRLTVV.

This chain joins TRBV10-2 and TRBJ2-5, with 9 bases matching TRBD1. V gave up 3 bases and J gave up 1 base; unmatched junction bases: 3. CDR3 size: 15 residues. Per germline, CDR1 WSHSY and CDR2 SAAADI. The CDR3 reads CASSEQGAGQETQYF. The CDR3 DNA is TGCGCCAGCAGTGAACAGGGGGCAGGCCAAGAGACCCAGTACTTC.

The chain couples TRBV27 to TRBJ1-2; possible D gene TRBD1, 6 bases. V was cut by 6 bases and J by 1 base, with 15 bases left in between. CDR1 and CDR2 (germline): MNHEY, SMNVEV (reference sequence). The CDR3 runs 15 residues. CDR3 DNA: TGTGCCAGCAGCCCCAGTACAGGGAATAACTATGGCTACACCTTC. Protein sequence: CASSPSTGNNYGYTF.

This chain uses TRBV9 with TRBJ1-5; a possible D gene is TRBD1 (6 bases). Per the germline V gene, CDR1 is SGDLS and CDR2 is YYNGEE. The V and J ends lost 0 bases and 5 bases respectively, with 9 bases between them. The CDR3 has 14 residues. The CDR3 loop reads CASSVAGGDQPQHF. CDR3 in DNA: TGTGCCAGCAGCGTAGCGGGGGGCGATCAGCCCCAGCATTTT.

V is TRBV29-1 and J is TRBJ1-1; TRBD1 agrees at 8 bases. The length of the CDR3 is 13 residues. Germline loops: CDR1 SQVTM, CDR2 ANQGSEA. CDR3 region: CSAGQGTNTEAFF. CDR3 coding DNA: TGCAGTGCTGGACAGGGAACGAACACTGAAGCTTTCTTT.

Regarding this clone: Relative to the germline gene, one junction end is altered; a read error may explain this. The rearrangement uses TRBV7-2 and TRBJ2-3; no clear D gene. Germline CDR1 and CDR2: SGHTA and FQGNSA. There are 11 residues in the CDR3. The CDR3 DNA follows: TGTGCCAGCAGCCACACAAATACGCAGTATTTT. It codes for CASSHTNTQYF.

This clone has a handful of counts. The chain couples TRBV4-3 to TRBJ2-1, with D possibly being TRBD2 (6 bases). The V gene's germline CDR1 is LGHNA and CDR2 YSLEER. This CDR3 comprises 16 residues. Trimming took 6 bases from V and 4 from J, leaving 19 bases between them. The CDR3 coding sequence is TGCGCCAGCAGTTGGACTACCGGGGATGTTTACAATGAGCAGTTCTTC. This translates into CASSWTTGDVYNEQFF.

The chain couples TRBV28 to TRBJ1-5, with TRBD1 as a possible D gene (6 bases). Trimming cost V 5 bases and J 0 bases, with 11 bases left between them. Germline CDR1 MDHEN, CDR2 SYDVKM. The CDR3 is made up of 15 amino acids. CDR3 region: CASSGNRVSNQPQHF. DNA for the CDR3: TGTGCCAGCAGTGGGAACAGGGTTAGCAATCAGCCCCAGCATTTT.